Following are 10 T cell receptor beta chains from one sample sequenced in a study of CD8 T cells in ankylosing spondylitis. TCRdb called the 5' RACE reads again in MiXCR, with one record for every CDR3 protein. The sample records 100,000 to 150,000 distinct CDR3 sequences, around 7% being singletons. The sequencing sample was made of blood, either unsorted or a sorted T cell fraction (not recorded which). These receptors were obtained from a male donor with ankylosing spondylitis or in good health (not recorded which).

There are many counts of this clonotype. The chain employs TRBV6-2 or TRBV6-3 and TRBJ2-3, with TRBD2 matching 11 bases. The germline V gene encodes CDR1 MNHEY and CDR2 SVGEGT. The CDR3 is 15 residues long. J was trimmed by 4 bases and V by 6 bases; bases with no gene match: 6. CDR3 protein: CASSLSGRASDTQYF. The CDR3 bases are TGTGCCAGCAGCCTTAGCGGGAGGGCCTCAGATACGCAGTATTTT.

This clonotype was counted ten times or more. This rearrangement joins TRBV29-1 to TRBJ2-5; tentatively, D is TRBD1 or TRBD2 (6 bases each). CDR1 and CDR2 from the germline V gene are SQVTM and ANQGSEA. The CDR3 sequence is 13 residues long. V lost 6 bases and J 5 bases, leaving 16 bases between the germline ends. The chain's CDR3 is CSVRDTQGETQYF. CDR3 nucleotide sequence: TGCAGCGTGCGGGACACCCAGGGGGAGACCCAGTACTTC.

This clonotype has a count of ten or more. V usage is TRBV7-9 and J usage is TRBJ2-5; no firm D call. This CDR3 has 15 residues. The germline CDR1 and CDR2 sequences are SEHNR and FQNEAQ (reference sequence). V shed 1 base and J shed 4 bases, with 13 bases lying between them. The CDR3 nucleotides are TGTGCCAGCAGCTTAGGATGGTCCGTTGGAGAGACCCAGTACTTC. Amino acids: CASSLGWSVGETQYF.

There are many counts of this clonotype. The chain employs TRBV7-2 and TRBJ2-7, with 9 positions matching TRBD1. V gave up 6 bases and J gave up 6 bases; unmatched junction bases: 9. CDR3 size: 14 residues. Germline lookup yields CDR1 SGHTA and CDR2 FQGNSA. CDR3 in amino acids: CASRTGTGSSEQYF. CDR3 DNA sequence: TGTGCCAGCAGAACCGGGACAGGGAGTTCCGAGCAGTACTTC.

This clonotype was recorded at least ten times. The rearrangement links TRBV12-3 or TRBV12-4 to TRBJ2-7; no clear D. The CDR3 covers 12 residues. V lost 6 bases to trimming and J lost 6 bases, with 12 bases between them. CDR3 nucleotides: TGTGCCAGCAGCCCGCTCGGAAGCGAGCAGTACTTC. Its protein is CASSPLGSEQYF.

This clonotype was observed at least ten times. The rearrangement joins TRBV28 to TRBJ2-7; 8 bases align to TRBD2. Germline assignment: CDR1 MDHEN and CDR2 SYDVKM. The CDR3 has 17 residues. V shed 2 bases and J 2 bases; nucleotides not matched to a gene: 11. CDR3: CASSLRRTSGYTYEQYF. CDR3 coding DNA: TGTGCCAGCAGTTTACGTCGTACTAGCGGCTATACCTACGAGCAGTACTTC.

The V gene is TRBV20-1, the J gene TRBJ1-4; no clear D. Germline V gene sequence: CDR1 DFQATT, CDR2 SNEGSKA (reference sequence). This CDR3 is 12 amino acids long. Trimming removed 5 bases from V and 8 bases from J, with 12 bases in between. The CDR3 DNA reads TGCAGTGCTCCCATGCCCGTGGAAAAACTGTTTTTT. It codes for CSAPMPVEKLFF.

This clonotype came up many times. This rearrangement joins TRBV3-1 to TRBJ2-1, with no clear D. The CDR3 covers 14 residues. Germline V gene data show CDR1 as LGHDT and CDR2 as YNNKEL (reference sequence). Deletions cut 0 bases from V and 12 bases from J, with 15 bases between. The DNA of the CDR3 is TGTGCCAGCAGCCAAGACCCCAGGCGTGTGGGGCAGTTCTTC. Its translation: CASSQDPRRVGQFF.

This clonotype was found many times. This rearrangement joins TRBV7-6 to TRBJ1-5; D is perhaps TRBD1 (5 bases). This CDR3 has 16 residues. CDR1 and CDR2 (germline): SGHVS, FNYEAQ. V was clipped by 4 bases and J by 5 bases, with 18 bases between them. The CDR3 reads CASSSGTGGGHQPQHF. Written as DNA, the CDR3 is TGTGCCAGCAGCTCCGGGACGGGTGGGGGACATCAGCCCCAGCATTTT.

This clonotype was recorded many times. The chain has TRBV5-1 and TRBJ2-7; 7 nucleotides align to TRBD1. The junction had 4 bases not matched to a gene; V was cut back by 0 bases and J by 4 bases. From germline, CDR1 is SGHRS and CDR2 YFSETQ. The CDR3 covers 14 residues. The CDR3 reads CASSLETGKYEQYF. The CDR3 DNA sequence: TGCGCCAGCAGCTTGGAGACAGGGAAGTACGAGCAGTACTTC. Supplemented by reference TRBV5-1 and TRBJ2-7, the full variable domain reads KAGVTQTPRYLIKTRGQQVTLSCSPISGHRSVSWYQQTPGQGLQFLFEYFSETQRNKGNFPGRFSGRQFSNSRSEMNVSTLELGDSALYLCASSLETGKYEQYFGPGTRLTVT.